The TCR beta chain described here comes from a study of shared T cell receptors in the human thymus. Germline CDR1 is MNHNS and CDR2 is SASEGT. CDR3 length equals 16 residues. The ends lost 3 bases at V and 0 bases at J; junction bases unmatched: 6. The assay was immunoSEQ multiplex PCR, and TCRdb's table has in-frame clones only and misses some. The profile covers about 660,000 clones, with about 89% appearing a single time and 0.0094% taken by the ten largest. This sample was also put to use in a study of human thymus T cells.

This chain joins TRBV6-1 and TRBJ2-7, with TRBD1 matching 9 bases. The specimen was thymocytes. This sequence originates from a boy under two years old with a congenital heart defect. CDR3 amino acids: CASSEGDRAISYEQYF. The DNA of the CDR3 is TGTGCCAGCAGTGAGGGGGACAGGGCCATCTCCTACGAGCAGTACTTC.